One sample yielded the 30 T cell receptor beta chains listed below, sequenced in a study of control samples from healthy donors and cancer patients. Clones were sequenced by immunoSEQ multiplex PCR, and TCRdb holds only the in-frame ones, with some missing. The sample has roughly 180,000 clones, roughly 93% seen once. Sequencing was performed on blood. The receptors derive from a woman aged 55-69 years in good health.

The chain joins TRBV19 to TRBJ2-5; 7 bases are a match to TRBD2. CDR1 is LNHDA, CDR2 SQIVND, per germline (reference sequence). J gave up 5 bases and V 3 bases, and 3 bases lay outside the gene matches. This CDR3 comprises 13 residues. CDR3 in DNA: TGTGCCAGTAGTATGAGCGGGGTTGAGACCCAGTACTTC. This encodes CASSMSGVETQYF.

The rearrangement links TRBV5-4 to TRBJ1-4, with unresolved D. This CDR3 has 15 amino acids. The V end was cut by 1 base, the J end by 5 bases, with 12 bases between. CDR1 SGHNT and CDR2 YYREEE come from the germline V gene (reference sequence). CDR3 nucleotide sequence: TGTGCCAGCAGCTTGTTTGGGTTCTCGAATGAAAAACTGTTTTTT. It encodes CASSLFGFSNEKLFF.

The table lists this clone with a count of one. This chain uses TRBV10-3 with TRBJ1-4; 7 nucleotides line up with TRBD1. This CDR3 has 16 residues. CDR1 and CDR2 (germline): ENHRY, SYGVKD. V dropped 0 bases and J dropped 4; count of bases not matched to a gene: 5. CDR3 sequence: CAISESPGQINEKLFF. CDR3 bases: TGTGCCATCAGTGAGTCTCCGGGACAGATTAATGAAAAACTGTTTTTT.

The rearrangement joins TRBV10-3 to TRBJ1-1; no firm D call. Germline V CDR1 and CDR2: ENHRY, SYGVKD. CDR3 length: 14 residues. V shed 6 bases and J shed 4 bases, with 15 bases lying between them. The CDR3 here is CAISREPPATEAFF. The CDR3 nucleotides read TGTGCCATCAGCCGTGAGCCCCCCGCCACTGAAGCTTTCTTT.

V usage is TRBV14 and J usage is TRBJ1-6, with 9 bases lining up with TRBD1. This CDR3 region has 16 residues. CDR1 is SGHDN and CDR2 is FVKESK in the germline V gene. Germline trimming cut 6 bases from V and 6 bases from J; bases unmatched to any gene: 9. CDR3 amino acids: CASSRMDRGPNSPLHF. CDR3 nucleotide sequence: TGTGCCAGCAGTCGAATGGACAGGGGCCCTAATTCACCCCTCCACTTT. Together with reference TRBV14 and TRBJ1-6, the CDR3 gives the full variable domain: EAGVTQFPSHSVIEKGQTVTLRCDPISGHDNLYWYRRVMGKEIKFLLHFVKESKQDESGMPNNRFLAERTGGTYSTLKVQPAELEDSGVYFCASSRMDRGPNSPLHFGNGTRLTVT.

The chain joins TRBV6-6 to TRBJ1-2, with D tentatively TRBD1 (6 bases). V was shortened by 6 bases and J by 1 base, with 12 bases between the two germline ends. CDR1 is MNHNY, CDR2 SVGAGI, per germline (reference sequence). The CDR3 has 14 amino acids. For the CDR3, the DNA is TGTGCCAGCAGACTGACAGGATTTAACTATGGCTACACCTTC. Protein product: CASRLTGFNYGYTF.

DNA for the CDR3: TGTGCCAGCAGTCGGAACTGGGGGCGAGGGGCAGATACGCAGTATTTT. This translates into CASSRNWGRGADTQYF. The gene calls are TRBV6-6 and TRBJ2-3, with a possible D match to TRBD1 (6 bases). The CDR3 length is 16 residues. V lost 5 bases to trimming and J lost 4 bases, with 19 bases between them. CDR1 MNHNY and CDR2 SVGAGI come from the germline V gene (reference sequence).

The gene calls are TRBV29-1 and TRBJ1-1, with D maybe TRBD1 (5 bases). V dropped 3 bases and J dropped 7 bases, with 12 bases sitting between them. The CDR3 sequence is 12 residues long. Germline assignment: CDR1 SQVTM and CDR2 ANQGSEA. CDR3 in amino acids: CSVERRGSEAFF. The CDR3 nucleotides are TGCAGCGTTGAGCGAAGGGGTAGTGAAGCTTTCTTT.

The CDR3 region has the DNA TGTGCCAGCGCGGGCAGGGGGAACACTGAAGCTTTCTTT. Amino acid sequence: CASAGRGNTEAFF. V is TRBV2 and J is TRBJ1-1, with a possible D match to TRBD1 (6 bases). V lost 8 bases and J 1 base, leaving 11 bases between the germline ends. The CDR3 totals 13 residues. Germline V lookup: CDR1 SNHLY, CDR2 FYNNEI.

The gene calls are TRBV5-1 and TRBJ1-2; TRBD1 aligns across 9 bases. CDR1 is SGHRS and CDR2 is YFSETQ in the germline V gene. V shed 1 base and J 7 bases; nucleotides not matched to a gene: 8. The CDR3 length is 15 residues. The CDR3 DNA sequence: TGCGCCAGCAGCTTGAACACTGGGACAGGGTTTGGCTACACCTTC. It codes for CASSLNTGTGFGYTF.

The chain recombines TRBV3-1 (or the pseudogene TRBV3-2) with TRBJ1-2; 9 nucleotides match TRBD1. CDR1 is LGHDT, CDR2 YNNKEL, per germline (reference sequence). V shed 2 bases, J shed 0 bases, and the junction held 1 base outside the gene matches. The CDR3 is made up of 15 amino acids. CDR3 sequence: CASSQWDRANYGYTF. The CDR3 bases are TGTGCCAGCAGCCAATGGGACAGGGCTAACTATGGCTACACCTTC.

This chain links TRBV2 with TRBJ1-5, with D unresolved. The V end was cut by 5 bases, the J end by 1 base, with 15 bases between. The germline V gene has CDR1 SNHLY and CDR2 FYNNEI. The CDR3 consists of 16 residues. The DNA of the CDR3 is TGTGCCAGCAGTCTGAGCCTTGGGTCGAGCAATCAGCCCCAGCATTTT. Protein sequence: CASSLSLGSSNQPQHF.

Comments on this clone: At one boundary the junction diverges from the germline segment, which might be a read error. V gene TRBV2 combines with J gene TRBJ2-1, with 10 bases fitting TRBD2. In germline, CDR1 is SNHLY, CDR2 FYNNEI. The CDR3 has 14 amino acids. The CDR3 sequence is CASREAGGYNEQFF. The CDR3 nucleotides read TGTGCCAGCAGAGAAGCGGGGGGGTACAATGAGCAGTTCTTC.

This clone appeared a few times. This chain links TRBV2 with TRBJ2-5; 11 nucleotides align to TRBD1. The V and J ends lost 4 bases and 6 bases, in that order; junction bases with no gene match: 1. The CDR3 is 13 residues long. CDR1 and CDR2 from the germline V gene are SNHLY and FYNNEI. The DNA of the CDR3 is TGTGCCAGCAGTGGGGACAGGGGGAAGACCCAGTACTTC. Translated: CASSGDRGKTQYF.

The chain recombines TRBV10-3 with TRBJ1-2; no clear D gene. V was cut by 3 bases and J by 1 base, with 9 bases left in between. The CDR3 sequence is 14 residues long. CDR1 and CDR2 from the germline V gene are ENHRY and SYGVKD. The CDR3, as DNA: TGTGCCATCAGTGAACAGTTTAGTAACTATGGCTACACCTTC. It codes for CAISEQFSNYGYTF.

The chain joins TRBV18 to TRBJ2-1, with 8 bases that match TRBD1. The V and J ends lost 8 bases and 9 bases, in that order; junction bases with no gene match: 12. The CDR3 loop spans 14 amino acids. Per the germline V gene, CDR1 is KGHSH and CDR2 is LQKENI. In DNA, the CDR3 is TGTGCCAGCACTCAAACTCAGGGGGCCAGTGAGCAGTTCTTC. Amino acids: CASTQTQGASEQFF.

V is TRBV29-1 and J is TRBJ1-2, with 8 bases that match TRBD1. With V trimmed by 6 bases and J by 4 bases, 7 bases remained unmatched. Germline CDR1 is SQVTM and CDR2 is ANQGSEA. The CDR3 is 13 amino acids. In nucleotides, the CDR3 is TGCAGCGTCTCCCCAGGGGGCACCTATGGCTACACCTTC. It encodes CSVSPGGTYGYTF.

This sequence joins TRBV11-2 and TRBJ1-1; 9 nucleotides line up with TRBD1. CDR3 length equals 14 residues. The junction had 0 bases not matched to a gene; V was cut back by 3 bases and J by 1 base. Germline V gene lookup returns CDR1 SGHAT and CDR2 FQNNGV. The CDR3 DNA is TGTGCCAGCAGCTTGGACAGGGGGAACACTGAAGCTTTCTTT. Translating gives CASSLDRGNTEAFF.

This chain links TRBV5-1 with TRBJ2-2, with TRBD2 matching 8 bases. This CDR3 contains 14 residues. Germline-derived CDR1 and CDR2 are SGHRS and YFSETQ. Losses at the gene ends were 2 bases for V and 7 bases for J; bases not matched to a gene: 4. In DNA, the CDR3 is TGCGCCAGCAGCTTAGCGGGGGTCGACGGGGAGCTGTTTTTT. The encoded protein is CASSLAGVDGELFF. Full variable domain (outside the CDR3, taken from reference TRBV5-1 and TRBJ2-2): KAGVTQTPRYLIKTRGQQVTLSCSPISGHRSVSWYQQTPGQGLQFLFEYFSETQRNKGNFPGRFSGRQFSNSRSEMNVSTLELGDSALYLCASSLAGVDGELFFGEGSRLTVL.

The chain has TRBV9 and TRBJ2-1, with D possibly being TRBD2 (6 bases). The CDR3 contains 15 residues. Trimming shortened V by 2 bases and J by 8 bases, and 17 bases separated the two germline ends. Germline assignment: CDR1 SGDLS and CDR2 YYNGEE. The CDR3 sequence: CASSVPAGRLDEQFF. The CDR3 DNA reads as TGTGCCAGCAGCGTCCCCGCGGGGAGGCTAGATGAGCAGTTCTTC.

This chain connects TRBV5-1 to TRBJ1-4; 7 bases agree with TRBD1. The CDR3 totals 16 residues. Germline V gene data show CDR1 as SGHRS and CDR2 as YFSETQ. Trimming at V came to 4 bases and at J to 8 bases, leaving 14 bases not matched to a gene. In DNA, the CDR3 is TGCGCCAGCAGCGGCGGGACAGCCGGTATTATCGAAAAACTGTTTTTT. Amino acids: CASSGGTAGIIEKLFF.

J is TRBJ1-1 and V is TRBV19, with TRBD1 identical over 7 bases. Trimming removed 3 bases from V and 4 bases from J; junction bases left unmatched: 14. The germline gives CDR1 LNHDA, CDR2 SQIVND (reference sequence). The CDR3 totals 17 residues. The CDR3 nucleotides are TGTGCCAGTAGTATCAAGCCTACAGGGGTCGTGAGCACTGAAGCTTTCTTT. It codes for CASSIKPTGVVSTEAFF. The full variable domain, with the rest looked up from reference TRBV19 and TRBJ1-1, is DGGITQSPKYLFRKEGQNVTLSCEQNLNHDAMYWYRQDPGQGLRLIYYSQIVNDFQKGDIAEGYSVSREKKESFPLTVTSAQKNPTAFYLCASSIKPTGVVSTEAFFGQGTRLTVV.

This chain connects TRBV10-3 to TRBJ1-2, with a tentative D call TRBD1 (6 bases). V was trimmed by 2 bases and J by 0 bases, leaving 13 bases between them. This CDR3 spans 16 amino acids. Germline CDR1 is ENHRY and CDR2 is SYGVKD. The CDR3: CAISEGHREANYGYTF. The DNA for the CDR3 is TGTGCCATCAGTGAGGGCCACAGGGAAGCTAACTATGGCTACACCTTC.

The chain is built from TRBV7-9 and TRBJ2-7, with TRBD2 as a possible D gene (5 bases). V lost 4 bases and J 0 bases, leaving 13 bases between the germline ends. The germline CDR1 and CDR2 sequences are SEHNR and FQNEAQ (reference sequence). The CDR3 has 15 amino acids. The CDR3 region is CASSSSRESSYEQYF. The CDR3 bases are TGTGCCAGCAGCTCCTCTAGGGAGAGCTCCTACGAGCAGTACTTC.

The chain has TRBV10-1 and TRBJ2-3; no firm D call. Deletions cut 3 bases from V and 1 base from J, with 8 bases between. Germline CDR1 is WNHNN and CDR2 is SYGVQD (reference sequence). This CDR3 comprises 14 residues. The CDR3 loop reads CASSDGQGTDTQYF. In nucleotides, the CDR3 is TGCGCCAGCAGTGATGGGCAGGGCACAGATACGCAGTATTTT.

The J gene is TRBJ1-1, the V gene TRBV5-1; D call uncertain. The germline V and J ends were trimmed by 0 bases and 1 base, with 7 bases remaining between them. The CDR3 has 14 amino acids. Germline V gene sequence: CDR1 SGHRS, CDR2 YFSETQ. CDR3 sequence reads: CASSLVGRNTEAFF. The DNA for the CDR3 is TGCGCCAGCAGCTTGGTTGGGAGGAACACTGAAGCTTTCTTT.

This chain connects TRBV6-5 to TRBJ1-5; D possibly corresponds to TRBD1 (5 bases). Trimming took 0 bases from V and 4 from J, leaving 10 bases between them. CDR3 length: 15 amino acids. Per the germline V gene, CDR1 is MNHEY and CDR2 is SVGAGI. CDR3 protein: CASSYSSGNNQPQHF. As DNA, the CDR3 is TGTGCCAGCAGTTACTCCTCAGGGAATAATCAGCCCCAGCATTTT.

V and J are TRBV3-1 (or the pseudogene TRBV3-2) and TRBJ1-6, with no clear D. This CDR3 contains 16 residues. Germline V lookup: CDR1 LGHDT, CDR2 YNNKEL (reference sequence). V was cut by 1 base and J by 4 bases, with 11 bases left in between. Written as DNA, the CDR3 is TGTGCCAGCAGCCAAGTCAGTCAGAATTATAATTCACCCCTCCACTTT. Translation gives CASSQVSQNYNSPLHF.

CDR3 in DNA: TGTGCCAGCAGTGAACCGACGGGGGGCCCGTACAATGAGCAGTTCTTC. Protein: CASSEPTGGPYNEQFF. This rearrangement joins TRBV25-1 to TRBJ2-1; D might be TRBD2 (7 bases). Germline V gives CDR1 MGHDK, CDR2 SYGVNS. Deletions cut 2 bases from V and 4 bases from J, with 15 bases between. The CDR3 loop spans 16 amino acids.

The J gene is TRBJ1-6, the V gene TRBV7-9; D is perhaps TRBD1 (6 bases). V was trimmed by 3 bases and J by 10 bases, leaving 16 bases between them. Germline V gives CDR1 SEHNR, CDR2 FQNEAQ (reference sequence). CDR3 length: 15 amino acids. This chain's CDR3 is CASSFLTGRRSPLHF. DNA of the CDR3: TGTGCCAGCAGCTTTCTGACAGGCCGCAGATCACCCCTCCACTTT.